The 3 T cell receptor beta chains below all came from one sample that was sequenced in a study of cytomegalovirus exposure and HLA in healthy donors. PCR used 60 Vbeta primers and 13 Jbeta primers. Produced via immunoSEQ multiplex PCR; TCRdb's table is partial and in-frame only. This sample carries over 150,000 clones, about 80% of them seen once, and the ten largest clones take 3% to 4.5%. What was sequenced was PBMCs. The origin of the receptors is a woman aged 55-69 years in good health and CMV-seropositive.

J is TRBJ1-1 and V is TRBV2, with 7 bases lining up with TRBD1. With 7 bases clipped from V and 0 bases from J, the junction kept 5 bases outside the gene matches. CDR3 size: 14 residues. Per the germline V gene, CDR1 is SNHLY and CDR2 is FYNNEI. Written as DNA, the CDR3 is TGTGCCAGCACCCTGGGACAGTTGAACACTGAAGCTTTCTTT. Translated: CASTLGQLNTEAFF.

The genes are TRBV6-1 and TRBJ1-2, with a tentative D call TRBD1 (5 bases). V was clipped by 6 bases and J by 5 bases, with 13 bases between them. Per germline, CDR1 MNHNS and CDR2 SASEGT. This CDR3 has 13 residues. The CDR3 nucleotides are TGTGCCAGCAGAATTGACAGAATTTATGGCTACACCTTC. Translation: CASRIDRIYGYTF.

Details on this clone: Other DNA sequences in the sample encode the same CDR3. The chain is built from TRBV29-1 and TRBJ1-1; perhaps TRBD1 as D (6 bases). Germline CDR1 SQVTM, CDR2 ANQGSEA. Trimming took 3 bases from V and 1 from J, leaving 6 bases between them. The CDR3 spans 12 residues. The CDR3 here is CSVEGANTEAFF. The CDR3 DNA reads TGCAGCGTTGAGGGGGCGAACACTGAAGCTTTCTTT.